One sample yielded the 32 T cell receptor beta chains listed below, sequenced in a study of read filtering for tumor transcriptome and immune sequencing. From roughly 0.4 ug of RNA, a library with molecular barcoded alpha/delta and beta/gamma adaptors was made. MiXCR, run by TCRdb on the reads, gives a single entry per CDR3 protein. Of over 25,000 distinct CDR3 sequences in the sample, 13% to 15% are singletons; the top ten hold approximately 40%. The sample taken for sequencing was a population of CD138-negative cells sorted from bone marrow. These receptors came from a donor at least 40 years old with multiple myeloma.

Notes on this clonotype: This CDR3 fails to terminate in the conserved phenylalanine or tryptophan, so it likely reflects a read error. The chain combines TRBV3-1 with TRBJ2-2; unclear D gene. The CDR3 has 14 residues. Trimming took 3 bases from V and 7 from J, leaving 12 bases between them. The germline V gene has CDR1 LGHDT and CDR2 YNNKEL (reference sequence). Here the CDR3 DNA reads TGTGCCAGCAGCCATGAATCCCACAACGGGGAGCTGTTTCTT. Protein: CASSHESHNGELFL.

As to this clonotype: A far bigger clonotype differs at one base, so this is likely a read error. This chain links TRBV4-2 with TRBJ2-1, with no clear D. This CDR3 contains 15 residues. The germline gives CDR1 LGHNA, CDR2 YNFKEQ. V lost 5 bases to trimming and J lost 2 bases, with 13 bases between them. The CDR3, as DNA: TGTGCCAGCAGCTTGTCATGGGTCACCTACAATGAGCAGTTCTTC. It is translated as CASSLSWVTYNEQFF.

The rearrangement links TRBV6-2 or TRBV6-3 to TRBJ2-2, with TRBD2 matching over 9 bases. Per the germline V gene, CDR1 is MNHEY and CDR2 is SVGEGT. The CDR3 has 14 amino acids. V shed 6 bases and J 5 bases; nucleotides not matched to a gene: 4. CDR3 sequence: CASSGSGSTGELFF. The DNA of the CDR3 is TGTGCCAGCAGCGGTAGCGGGAGTACCGGGGAGCTGTTTTTT.

Remarks on this clonotype: This may come from a read error, since a much larger clone is one base off. The chain carries TRBV6-5 and TRBJ1-1; D gene uncertain. Trimming cost V 11 bases and J 0 bases, with 22 bases left between them. Germline V CDR1 and CDR2: MNHEY, SVGAGI. The CDR3 covers 16 residues. DNA of the CDR3: TGTGCCGGCACGGCGTCGGGAGAGAGCATGAACACTGAAGCTTTCTTT. Amino acid sequence: CAGTASGESMNTEAFF.

In its sample, this clonotype was seen many times. J is TRBJ2-1 and V is TRBV19; possible D gene TRBD1, 6 bases. The germline V gene encodes CDR1 LNHDA and CDR2 SQIVND (reference sequence). Trimming removed 7 bases at V and 4 bases at J, with 11 bases between. This CDR3 contains 13 residues. This CDR3 is CASTEDRYNEQFF. CDR3 in DNA: TGTGCCAGTACCGAAGACAGGTACAATGAGCAGTTCTTC.

A remark on this clonotype: This may be a read error, as it is one base from a much larger clone. J is TRBJ2-3 and V is TRBV28; D is unresolved. This CDR3 has 16 residues. Germline assignment: CDR1 MDHEN and CDR2 SYDVKM. The CDR3 nucleotides read TGTGCCATCGACCTCACCCCACAAGCCAGCACAAATACGCAGTATTTT. Translating it yields CAIDLTPQASTNTQYF.

For this clonotype: In this CDR3 the conserved last residue, phenylalanine or tryptophan, is missing, so a read error is likely. The chain has TRBV5-6 and TRBJ1-5, with TRBD1 matching 10 bases. Trimming removed 1 base from V and 3 bases from J; junction bases left unmatched: 10. The CDR3 extends over 18 amino acids. Germline CDR1 and CDR2: SGHDT and YYEEEE. The CDR3 protein is CASSLFFPGQGPNQPQHL. Written as DNA, the CDR3 is TGTGCCAGCAGCTTGTTCTTTCCGGGACAGGGGCCCAATCAGCCCCAGCATTTA.

The chain couples TRBV14 to TRBJ2-3, with no clear D. Trimming cost V 1 base and J 8 bases, with 10 bases left between them. This CDR3 is 13 amino acids long. Germline loops: CDR1 SGHDN, CDR2 FVKESK. CDR3: CASSQAGGGTQYF. The DNA for the CDR3 is TGTGCCAGCAGCCAAGCCGGCGGCGGTACGCAGTATTTT.

J is TRBJ1-1 and V is TRBV6-2 or TRBV6-3; D remains ambiguous. The germline CDR1 and CDR2 sequences are MNHEY and SVGEGT. The V end was cut by 5 bases, the J end by 1 base, with 11 bases between. This CDR3 region has 14 residues. The CDR3 region has the DNA TGTGCCAGCAGTCACGTCTACGGGAACACTGAAGCTTTCTTT. Translation gives CASSHVYGNTEAFF.

This clonotype was counted at least ten times. The chain employs TRBV7-9 and TRBJ2-5; D is unresolved. V dropped 6 bases and J dropped 4 bases, with 3 bases sitting between them. The CDR3 has 10 amino acids. Germline-derived CDR1 and CDR2 are SEHNR and FQNEAQ (reference sequence). CDR3: CASSSETQYF. CDR3 DNA sequence: TGTGCCAGCAGTTCAGAGACCCAGTACTTC.

This clonotype appeared many times. The chain combines TRBV7-9 with TRBJ1-1; the D gene is possibly TRBD1 (6 bases). Trimming removed 0 bases from V and 8 bases from J, with 13 bases in between. The CDR3 is 14 amino acids. In germline, CDR1 is SEHNR, CDR2 FQNEAQ (reference sequence). CDR3 protein: CASSLARQGIEAFF. CDR3 coding DNA: TGTGCCAGCAGCTTAGCGCGGCAGGGGATCGAAGCTTTCTTT.

Of note for this clonotype: A much larger clone is a single base away; this may be a read error. The rearrangement links TRBV5-1 to TRBJ1-2; D is uncertain. CDR3 size: 15 residues. Germline-derived CDR1 and CDR2 are SGHRS and YFSETQ. The CDR3 sequence: CASSLDGRTNYGNTF. The CDR3 DNA follows: TGCGCCAGCAGCTTGGACGGGAGAACGAACTATGGCAACACCTTC.

With respect to this clonotype: This could be a read error, since a much larger clone is one nucleotide away. The chain combines TRBV7-2 with TRBJ2-1, with a weak D call TRBD2 (5 bases). CDR3 size: 13 residues. CDR1 SGHTA and CDR2 FQGNSA come from the germline V gene. V lost 2 bases, J lost 12 bases, and 14 bases lay in between. The CDR3 loop is CASSLPFSEGQFF. The DNA for the CDR3 is TGTGCCAGCAGCTTACCGTTTTCTGAGGGGCAGTTCTTC.

At least ten counts were recorded for this clonotype. The chain links TRBV2 to TRBJ2-1; D ambiguous. This CDR3 comprises 14 residues. Germline CDR1 is SNHLY and CDR2 is FYNNEI. V lost 6 bases and J 4 bases, leaving 13 bases between the germline ends. In DNA form, the CDR3 reads TGTGCCAGCAGCGGTGGACGCAGTTACAATGAGCAGTTCTTC. This translates into CASSGGRSYNEQFF.

As regards this clonotype: A read error may produce the germline difference seen at one junction end. The chain recombines TRBV30 with TRBJ2-7; TRBD2 might be the D (6 bases). This CDR3 has 14 residues. The germline V gene encodes CDR1 GTSNPN and CDR2 SVGIG (reference sequence). CDR3 loop: CAWMRGGYSYERYF. CDR3 in DNA: TGTGCCTGGATGCGGGGTGGGTACTCCTACGAGCGGTACTTC.

This clonotype has at least ten counts. The gene calls are TRBV7-3 and TRBJ2-1; the match to TRBD2 covers 10 bases. Germline trimming cut 3 bases from V and 8 bases from J; bases unmatched to any gene: 4. CDR1 is SGHTA and CDR2 is FQGTGA in the germline V gene. The CDR3 covers 14 residues. CDR3 bases: TGTGCCAGCAGCTTCGGGACTAGCGAGCATGAGCAGTTCTTC. This sequence encodes CASSFGTSEHEQFF. The full variable domain, completed using reference TRBV7-3 and TRBJ2-1, is GAGVSQTPSNKVTEKGKYVELRCDPISGHTALYWYRQSLGQGPEFLIYFQGTGAADDSGLPNDRFFAVRPEGSVSTLKIQRTERGDSAVYLCASSFGTSEHEQFFGPGTRLTVL.

This clonotype appeared many times. The rearrangement uses TRBV6-2 or TRBV6-3 and TRBJ1-1; no firm D call. The germline V gene has CDR1 MNHEY and CDR2 SVGEGT. With 2 bases removed from V and 0 bases from J, the gap between germline ends came to 16 bases. This CDR3 spans 17 amino acids. The CDR3 DNA reads as TGTGCCAGCAGTTACGAACTCGGTGAGAAGATGAACACTGAAGCTTTCTTT. Translating gives CASSYELGEKMNTEAFF.

Comments on this clonotype: The germline gene is not matched at one end of the junction; a read error may be the cause. The CDR3, as DNA: TGTGCCAGCGCTGGGATTCGGAGCTCCTACAATGAGCGGTTCTTC. The encoded protein is CASAGIRSSYNERFF. V usage is TRBV2 and J usage is TRBJ2-1; D unresolved. The CDR3 covers 15 residues. Germline CDR1 SNHLY, CDR2 FYNNEI.

This clonotype has ten or more counts. V gene TRBV29-1 combines with J gene TRBJ2-4; D remains ambiguous. V was clipped by 2 bases and J by 8 bases, with 7 bases between them. CDR1 is SQVTM and CDR2 is ANQGSEA in the germline V gene. This CDR3 comprises 11 residues. The CDR3 DNA is TGCAGCGTTGAATGGGCGGACATTCAGTACTTC. Encoded protein: CSVEWADIQYF.

This clonotype was counted a few times. A much more abundant neighbour one base away suggests this may be a read error. The CDR3 end shows no conserved phenylalanine or tryptophan, and so a read error is likely. The J gene is TRBJ1-1, the V gene TRBV29-1; possibly TRBD1 for D (5 bases). The V end was cut by 4 bases, the J end by 4 bases, with 10 bases between. CDR3 length: 12 residues. From germline, CDR1 is SQVTM and CDR2 ANQGSEA. The CDR3 nucleotides are TGCAGCGTTGGCTGGGACCTCACTGAAGCTTTCTCT. Translation gives CSVGWDLTEAFS.

As concerns this clonotype: At one end, the junction sequence differs from germline, possibly due to a read error. The chain has TRBV7-9 and TRBJ2-5; 14 nucleotides agree with TRBD2. The CDR3 spans 19 residues. From germline, CDR1 is SEHNR and CDR2 FQNEAQ (reference sequence). The DNA of the CDR3 is TGTGCCAGCAGCTTAGTCGGGACTAGCGGGAGATGGTACCAAGAGATCCAGTACTTC. Translated: CASSLVGTSGRWYQEIQYF.

This clonotype appeared many times. The chain joins TRBV27 to TRBJ2-7, with a weak D call TRBD1 (6 bases). CDR3 length: 13 residues. Trimming removed 6 bases from V and 4 bases from J, with 13 bases in between. The germline CDR1 and CDR2 sequences are MNHEY and SMNVEV (reference sequence). In DNA, the CDR3 is TGTGCCAGCAGCGGAGGAGACAGGTACGAGCAGTACTTC. Translation: CASSGGDRYEQYF.

The rearrangement joins TRBV5-1 to TRBJ2-1, with 11 bases matching TRBD2. CDR1 is SGHRS, CDR2 YFSETQ, per germline. V shed 3 bases, J shed 4 bases, and the junction held 6 bases outside the gene matches. The CDR3 is 16 residues long. The DNA for the CDR3 is TGCGCCAGCAGCTCGAGACTAGCGGGGCCTTACAATGAGCAGTTCTTC. It codes for CASSSRLAGPYNEQFF.

This clonotype was seen at least ten times. The chain uses TRBV29-1 and TRBJ2-3; D might be TRBD2 (5 bases). Germline CDR1 is SQVTM and CDR2 is ANQGSEA. This CDR3 is 13 amino acids long. The V gene lost 2 bases and the J gene lost 4 bases, with 10 bases spanning the gap. The CDR3 reads CSVEPSSADTQYF. The CDR3 DNA is TGCAGCGTTGAACCTAGCTCAGCAGATACGCAGTATTTT.

This clonotype came up many times. The chain employs TRBV11-2 and TRBJ2-5; D gene ambiguous. This CDR3 is 14 amino acids long. V dropped 2 bases and J dropped 5 bases, with 12 bases sitting between them. Germline V gene data show CDR1 as SGHAT and CDR2 as FQNNGV. The CDR3: CASSLQPAGETQYF. CDR3 DNA sequence: TGTGCCAGCAGCTTACAGCCGGCCGGGGAGACCCAGTACTTC. Looking up the rest from reference TRBV11-2 and TRBJ2-5 gives the full variable domain: EAGVAQSPRYKIIEKRQSVAFWCNPISGHATLYWYQQILGQGPKLLIQFQNNGVVDDSQLPKDRFSAERLKGVDSTLKIQPAKLEDSAVYLCASSLQPAGETQYFGPGTRLLVL.

This clonotype was counted ten times or more. V usage is TRBV10-3 and J usage is TRBJ2-5, with D possibly being TRBD1 (7 bases). The CDR3 contains 15 residues. Per germline, CDR1 ENHRY and CDR2 SYGVKD. V gave up 4 bases and J gave up 5 bases, with 17 bases separating them. In nucleotides, the CDR3 is TGTGCCATCAGTGGGACTGGGGGGACAGACGAGACCCAGTACTTC. Protein: CAISGTGGTDETQYF.

This clonotype has at least ten counts. CDR3 coding DNA: TGCGCCAGCAGTTGGGAGGGCCCCTACAATGAGCAGTTCTTC. Its protein product is CASSWEGPYNEQFF. The chain employs TRBV5-1 and TRBJ2-1; 7 nucleotides align to TRBD2. Per the germline V gene, CDR1 is SGHRS and CDR2 is YFSETQ. The junction had 4 bases not matched to a gene; V was cut back by 5 bases and J by 2 bases. This CDR3 has 14 residues.

There are a few counts of this clonotype. A much more abundant neighbour one base away suggests this may be a read error. This chain connects TRBV5-1 to TRBJ2-5; TRBD1 matches at 7 bases. V shed 7 bases, J shed 5 bases, and the junction held 11 bases outside the gene matches. The CDR3 covers 14 residues. Germline loops: CDR1 SGHRS, CDR2 YFSETQ. CDR3 nucleotides: TGCGCCAGCGGCGCTACAGGGGCGCGGGAGACCCAGTACTTC. This sequence encodes CASGATGARETQYF.

This clonotype was recorded at least ten times. This chain links TRBV6-5 with TRBJ2-5; 9 positions agree with TRBD2. The CDR3 has 14 residues. Per the germline V gene, CDR1 is MNHEY and CDR2 is SVGAGI. Trimming removed 6 bases from V and 3 bases from J; junction bases left unmatched: 5. The DNA of the CDR3 is TGTGCCAGCAGCCAGACTAGCGGAAAAGAGACCCAGTACTTC. Translating gives CASSQTSGKETQYF.

This clonotype was seen many times. The V and J genes are TRBV18 and TRBJ1-1; D is perhaps TRBD1 (5 bases). The V end lost 2 bases, the J end lost 5 bases, and 15 bases lay between the germline ends. The CDR3 consists of 15 residues. The germline gives CDR1 KGHSH, CDR2 LQKENI. The CDR3 reads CASSPSGGAGTEAFF. CDR3 in DNA: TGTGCCAGCTCACCAAGTGGTGGGGCGGGAACTGAAGCTTTCTTT.

This clonotype was seen ten or more times. The rearrangement joins TRBV7-3 to TRBJ2-3; possibly TRBD1 or TRBD2 for D (5 bases each). Trimming took 5 bases from V and 5 from J, leaving 17 bases between them. There are 15 residues in the CDR3. Germline V gene data show CDR1 as SGHTA and CDR2 as FQGTGA. The CDR3 is CASSGTGTQGDTQYF. The CDR3 region has the DNA TGTGCCAGCAGCGGAACCGGGACCCAAGGAGATACGCAGTATTTT.

This clonotype came up once. A read error is the likely source, as a far larger clone sits one nucleotide away. The chain uses TRBV7-8 and TRBJ2-1; 10 positions agree with TRBD2. The germline V gene encodes CDR1 SGHVS and CDR2 FQNEAQ. The CDR3 length is 15 residues. The CDR3 region is CASSLSGGDYNEQLF. The CDR3, as DNA: TGTGCCAGCAGCTTAAGCGGGGGGGATTACAATGAGCAGCTCTTC.